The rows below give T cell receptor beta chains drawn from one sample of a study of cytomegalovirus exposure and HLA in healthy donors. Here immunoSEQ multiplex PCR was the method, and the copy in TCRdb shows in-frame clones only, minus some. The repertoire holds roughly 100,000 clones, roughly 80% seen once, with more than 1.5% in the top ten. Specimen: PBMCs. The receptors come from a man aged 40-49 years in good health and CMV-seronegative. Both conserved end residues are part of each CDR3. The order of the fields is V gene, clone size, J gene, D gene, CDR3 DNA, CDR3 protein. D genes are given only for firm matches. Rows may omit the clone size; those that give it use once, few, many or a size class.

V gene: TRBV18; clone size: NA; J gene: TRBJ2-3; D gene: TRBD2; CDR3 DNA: TGTGCCAGCTCACCAATAGTGGTAGCGGGAGGCCATGTAGATACGCAGTATTTT; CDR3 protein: CASSPIVVAGGHVDTQYF
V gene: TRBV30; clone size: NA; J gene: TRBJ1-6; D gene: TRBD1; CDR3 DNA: TGTGCCCTAGGGACAGAAGAAAATTCACCCCTCCACTTT; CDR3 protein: CALGTEENSPLHF
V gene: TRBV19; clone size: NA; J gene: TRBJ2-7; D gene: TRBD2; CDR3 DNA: TGTGCCAGTAGTCCGACTAGCGGGGGCTCCTACGAGCAGTACTTC; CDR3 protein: CASSPTSGGSYEQYF
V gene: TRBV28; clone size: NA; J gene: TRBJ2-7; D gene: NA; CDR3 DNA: TGTGCCAGCGCCACTATGCGTGAGCAGTACTTC; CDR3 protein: CASATMREQYF
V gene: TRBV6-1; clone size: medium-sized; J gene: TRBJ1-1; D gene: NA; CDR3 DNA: TGTGCCAGCAGTGAACCCTCGGGGGGGACTGAAGCTTTCTTT; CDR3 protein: CASSEPSGGTEAFF
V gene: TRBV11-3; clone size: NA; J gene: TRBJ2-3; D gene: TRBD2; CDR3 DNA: TGTGCCAGCAGCTCCGGGACTAAACACACAGATACGCAGTATTTT; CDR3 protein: CASSSGTKHTDTQYF
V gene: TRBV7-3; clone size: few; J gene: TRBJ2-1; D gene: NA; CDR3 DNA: TGTGCCAGCAGCTTAACTGACTTACCATATCGCAATGAGCAGTTCTTC; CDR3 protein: CASSLTDLPYRNEQFF
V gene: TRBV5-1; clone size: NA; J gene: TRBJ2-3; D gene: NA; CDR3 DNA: TGCGCCAGCAGCCGAGGACTAAGTCAGGATACGCAGTATTTT; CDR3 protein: CASSRGLSQDTQYF
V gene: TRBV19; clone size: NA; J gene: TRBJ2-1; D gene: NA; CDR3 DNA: TGTGCCAGTAGCCCACCAGCCGATAGCGGCAATGAGCAGTTCTTC; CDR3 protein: CASSPPADSGNEQFF
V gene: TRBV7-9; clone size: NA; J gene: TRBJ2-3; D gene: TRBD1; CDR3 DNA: TGTGCCAGCAGCCCCGAGGGACAGCAGGAGGTAGATACGCAGTATTTT; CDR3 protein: CASSPEGQQEVDTQYF
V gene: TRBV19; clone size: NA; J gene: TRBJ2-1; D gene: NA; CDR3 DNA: TGTGCCAGTAGTATAGGAGCTAGGTTCAATGAGCAGTTCTTC; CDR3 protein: CASSIGARFNEQFF
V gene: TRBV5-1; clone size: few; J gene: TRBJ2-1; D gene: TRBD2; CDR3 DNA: TGCGCCAGCAGCCCCGGGACTAGCGGGAGGGAGCAGTTCTTC; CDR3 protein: CASSPGTSGREQFF
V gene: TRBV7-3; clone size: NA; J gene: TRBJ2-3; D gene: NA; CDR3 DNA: TGTGCCAGCAGCCCCAGTGGGCCACGCACAGATACGCAGTATTTT; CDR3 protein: CASSPSGPRTDTQYF
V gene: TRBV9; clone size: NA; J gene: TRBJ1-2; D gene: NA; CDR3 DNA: TGTGCCAGCAGCGTTAGCTTGGACACCCCTAACTATGGCTACACCTTC; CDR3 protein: CASSVSLDTPNYGYTF
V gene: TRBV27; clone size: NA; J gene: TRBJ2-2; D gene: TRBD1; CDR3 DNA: TGTGCCAGCCCGTCTACTCCAGGGACAGGGGACAACACCGGGGAGCTGTTTTTT; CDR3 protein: CASPSTPGTGDNTGELFF
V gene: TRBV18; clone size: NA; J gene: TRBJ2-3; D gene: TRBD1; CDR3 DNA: TGTGCCAGCTCCCTGGACAGGGCCCCAGATACGCAGTATTTT; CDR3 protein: CASSLDRAPDTQYF
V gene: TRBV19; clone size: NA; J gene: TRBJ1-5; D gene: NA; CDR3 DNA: TGTGCCAGTAGTACCAGGGTGTCAGGGACTTGGCCCCTCAATCAGCCCCAGCATTTT; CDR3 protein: CASSTRVSGTWPLNQPQHF
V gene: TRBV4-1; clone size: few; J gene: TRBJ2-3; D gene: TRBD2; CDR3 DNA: TGCGCCAGCAGCCAAGATCCGGGACTAGGGGCTGGGGATACGCAGTATTTT; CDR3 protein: CASSQDPGLGAGDTQYF
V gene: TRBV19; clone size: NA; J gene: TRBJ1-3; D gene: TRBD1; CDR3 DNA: TGTGCCAGTATCAGAACTGGGGACAGGCGTCTCGGAAACACCATATATTTT; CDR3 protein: CASIRTGDRRLGNTIYF
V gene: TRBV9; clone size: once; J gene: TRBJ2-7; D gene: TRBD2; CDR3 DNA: TGTGCCAGCAGCGTAGGGACTAGCGCCGACTACGAGCAGTACTTC; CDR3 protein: CASSVGTSADYEQYF
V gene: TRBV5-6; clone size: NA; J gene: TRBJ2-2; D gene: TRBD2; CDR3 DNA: TGTGCCAGCAGCTTGAAGCTGGCGGGAGGCACCGGGGAGCTGTTTTTT; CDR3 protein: CASSLKLAGGTGELFF
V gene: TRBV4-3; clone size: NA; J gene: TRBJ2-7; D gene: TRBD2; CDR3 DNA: TGCGCCAGCAGCCAAGAAGGACTAGGCGGCTACGAGCAGTACTTC; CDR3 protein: CASSQEGLGGYEQYF
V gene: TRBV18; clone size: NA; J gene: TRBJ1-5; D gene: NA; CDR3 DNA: TGTGCCAGCTCACCGCAGGTTGGCGATCAGCCCCAGCATTTT; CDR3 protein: CASSPQVGDQPQHF
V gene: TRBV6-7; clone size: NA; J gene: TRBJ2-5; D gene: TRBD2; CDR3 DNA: TGTGCCAGCAGCAACCCGGGACTAGCGGGAGGGCGTCCCCCCCAAGAGACCCAGTACTTC; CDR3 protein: CASSNPGLAGGRPPQETQYF
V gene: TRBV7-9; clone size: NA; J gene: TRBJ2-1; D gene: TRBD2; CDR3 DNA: TGTTCCAGCAGCCCAACGGGAGGACCCAATGAGCAGTTCTTC; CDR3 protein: CSSSPTGGPNEQFF
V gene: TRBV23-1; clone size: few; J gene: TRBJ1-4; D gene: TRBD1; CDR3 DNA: TGCGCCAGCAGTCAATCGACCGGACAGGGTTGGGAAAAACTGTTTTTT; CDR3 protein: CASSQSTGQGWEKLFF
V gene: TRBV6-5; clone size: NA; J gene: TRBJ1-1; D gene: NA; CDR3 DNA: TGTGCCAGCAGTCGGGCAGGGGACACTGAAGCTTTCTTT; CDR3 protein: CASSRAGDTEAFF
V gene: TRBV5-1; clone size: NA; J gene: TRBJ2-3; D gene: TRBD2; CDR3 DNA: TGCGCCAGCAGCTTGCAGCGGGAGTCAGATACGCAGTATTTT; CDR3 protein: CASSLQRESDTQYF
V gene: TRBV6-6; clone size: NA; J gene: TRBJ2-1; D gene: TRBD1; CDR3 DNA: TGTGCCAGCAGTTACGGGACAGGGACCTACAATGAGCAGTTCTTC; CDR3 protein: CASSYGTGTYNEQFF
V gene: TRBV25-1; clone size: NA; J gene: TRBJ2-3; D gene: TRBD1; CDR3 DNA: TGTGCCAGCAGTCGGACAGGGAGGTTTCGGGGAGATACGCAGTATTTT; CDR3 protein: CASSRTGRFRGDTQYF
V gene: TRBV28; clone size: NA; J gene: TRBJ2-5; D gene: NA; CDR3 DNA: TGTGCCAGCAGTCCACCTCAGAAGACCCAGTACTTC; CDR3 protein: CASSPPQKTQYF
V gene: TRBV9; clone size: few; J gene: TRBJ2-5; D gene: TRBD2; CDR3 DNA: TGTGCCAGCACCAGAGGGACTATCCCCGAGGAGACCCAGTACTTC; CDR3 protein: CASTRGTIPEETQYF
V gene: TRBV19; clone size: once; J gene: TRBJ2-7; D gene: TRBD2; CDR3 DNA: TGTGCCAGTAGTTTCGGACTAGCGGGATTTTACGAGCAGTACTTC; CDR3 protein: CASSFGLAGFYEQYF
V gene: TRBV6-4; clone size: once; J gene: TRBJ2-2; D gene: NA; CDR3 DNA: TGTGCCAGCAGTGACTGGGGGGGGCCGAACACCGGGGAGCTGTTTTTT; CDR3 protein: CASSDWGGPNTGELFF
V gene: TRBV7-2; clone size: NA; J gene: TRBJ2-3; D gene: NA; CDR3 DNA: TGTGCCAGCAGCTTAGCCGGGAGCACAGATACGCAGTATTTT; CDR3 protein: CASSLAGSTDTQYF
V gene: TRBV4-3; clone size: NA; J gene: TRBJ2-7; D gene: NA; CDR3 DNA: TGCGCCAGCAGCACCCGGCAGGGCACCTACGAGCAGTACTTC; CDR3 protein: CASSTRQGTYEQYF
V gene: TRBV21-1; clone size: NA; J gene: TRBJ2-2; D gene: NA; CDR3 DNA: TGTGCCAGCAGCACGGACAGGGGAGAAACTAGCGGTGGGACCGGGGAGCTGTTTTTT; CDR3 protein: CASSTDRGETSGGTGELFF
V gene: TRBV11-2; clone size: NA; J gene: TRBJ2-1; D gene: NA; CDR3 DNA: TGTGCCAGCAGCTTAGTTTCAGGATCGCGCTACAATGAGCAGTTCTTC; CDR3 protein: CASSLVSGSRYNEQFF
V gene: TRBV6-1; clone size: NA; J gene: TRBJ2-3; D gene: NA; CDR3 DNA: TGTGCCAGCAGCCCGAAGCGTAGGAGCACAGATACGCAGTATTTT; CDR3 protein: CASSPKRRSTDTQYF
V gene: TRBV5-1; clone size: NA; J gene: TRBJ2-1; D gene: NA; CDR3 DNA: TGCGCCAGCAGCTGGTTAGTGGAGGGGCTTTACAATGAGCAGTTCTTC; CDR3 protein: CASSWLVEGLYNEQFF
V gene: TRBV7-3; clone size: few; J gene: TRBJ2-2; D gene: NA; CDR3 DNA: TGTGCCAGCAGCCCGACGACAGGAATGAACACCGGGGAGCTGTTTTTT; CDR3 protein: CASSPTTGMNTGELFF
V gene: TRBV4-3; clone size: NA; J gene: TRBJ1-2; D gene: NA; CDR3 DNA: TGCGCCAGCAGCCAAGAAGAAACGGAGGACTATGGCTACACCTTC; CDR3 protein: CASSQEETEDYGYTF
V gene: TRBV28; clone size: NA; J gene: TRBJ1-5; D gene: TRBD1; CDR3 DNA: TGTGCCAGCAGTTCCAGGGGGGCCCCATATCAGCCCCAGCATTTT; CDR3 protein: CASSSRGAPYQPQHF
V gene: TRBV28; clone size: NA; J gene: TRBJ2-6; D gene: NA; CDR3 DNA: TGTGCCAGCAGTTTATACCGGACAGTAAGCTCTGGGGCCAACGTCCTGACTTTC; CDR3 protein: CASSLYRTVSSGANVLTF
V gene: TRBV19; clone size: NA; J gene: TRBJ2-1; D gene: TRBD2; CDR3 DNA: TGTGCCAGTAGTACGAACAGGACTAGCGGGAGCGAGCAGTTCTTC; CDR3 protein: CASSTNRTSGSEQFF
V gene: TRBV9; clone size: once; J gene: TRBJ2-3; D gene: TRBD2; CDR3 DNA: TGTGCCAGCAGCGCCTCTAGCGGGACAAGCACAGATACGCAGTATTTT; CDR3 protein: CASSASSGTSTDTQYF